This T cell receptor (beta chain) was retrieved from a study of cytomegalovirus exposure and HLA in healthy donors. Study results and caveats: Cytomegalovirus-associated status was assigned to roughly 160 TCR beta chains. Available immune exposure information was restricted to CMV serostatus only. Later on, an analysis found that several of the most significant clusters appeared to be linked to common viral pathogens, which included parvovirus B19.

The PCR employed 60 Vbeta primers together with 13 Jbeta primers. Libraries were prepared by immunoSEQ multiplex PCR; TCRdb keeps only in-frame clonotypes and omits some of them. The sample records roughly 150,000 clones, about 72% being singletons. Concerning this clone: No antigen is known for it.

The germline V gene encodes CDR1 SEHNR and CDR2 FQNEAQ (reference sequence). The trim removed 4 bases at V and 5 bases at J, leaving 15 bases unmatched. CDR3 length: 18 residues. V is TRBV7-9 and J is TRBJ1-4; 8 bases are shared with TRBD1. Sequenced: PBMCs. The sequence came from a male donor in good health and CMV-seronegative. The CDR3 sequence: CASSSSYRGTLINEKLFF. The CDR3 DNA sequence: TGTGCCAGCAGCTCCTCTTACAGGGGGACCTTGATAAATGAAAAACTGTTTTTT.